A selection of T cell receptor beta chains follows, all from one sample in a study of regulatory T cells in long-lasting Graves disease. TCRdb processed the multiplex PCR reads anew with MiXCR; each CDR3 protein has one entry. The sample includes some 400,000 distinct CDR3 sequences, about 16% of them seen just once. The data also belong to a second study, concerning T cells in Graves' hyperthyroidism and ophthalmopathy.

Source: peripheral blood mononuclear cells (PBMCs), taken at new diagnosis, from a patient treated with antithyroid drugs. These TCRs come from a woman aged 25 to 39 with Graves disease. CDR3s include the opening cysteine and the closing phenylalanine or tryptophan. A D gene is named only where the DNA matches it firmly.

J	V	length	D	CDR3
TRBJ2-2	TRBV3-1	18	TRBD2	CASSRSRRTSGSTGELFF
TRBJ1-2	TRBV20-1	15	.	CSARPPGFGVYGYTF
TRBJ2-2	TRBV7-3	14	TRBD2	CASSPGTSPGGLFF
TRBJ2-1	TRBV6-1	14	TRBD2	CASSRLAGDDEQFF
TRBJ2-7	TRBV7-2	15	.	CASSLIQGKEDEQYF
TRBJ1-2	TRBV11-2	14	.	CASSLDCVGYGYTF
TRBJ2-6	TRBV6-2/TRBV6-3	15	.	CASRPSWGRANVLTF
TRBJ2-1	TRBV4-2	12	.	CASSQGGNKQFF
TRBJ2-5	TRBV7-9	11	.	CASSIEETQYF
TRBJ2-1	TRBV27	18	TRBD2	CASSLTPQTSYSYNEQFF
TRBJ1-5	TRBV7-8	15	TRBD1	CASATGGLSNQPQHF
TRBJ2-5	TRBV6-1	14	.	CASSERGGAETQYF
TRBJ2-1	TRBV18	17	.	CASSPVVTGSIYNEQFF
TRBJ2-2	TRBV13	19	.	CASSALGTLEGENTGELFF
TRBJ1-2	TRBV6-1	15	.	CASSLSAETNYGYTF
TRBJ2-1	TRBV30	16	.	CAWSKQGTSTYNEQFF
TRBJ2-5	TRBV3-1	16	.	CASSQSMSPEQETQYF
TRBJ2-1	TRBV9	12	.	CASSAQSGEQFF
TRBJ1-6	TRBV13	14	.	CASSPRQGISPLHF
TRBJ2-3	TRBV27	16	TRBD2	CASSLTSGRWGDTQYF
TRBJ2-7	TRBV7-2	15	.	CASSLEEGGRGKQYF
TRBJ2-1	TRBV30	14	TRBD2	CAWRIAGEVTEQFF
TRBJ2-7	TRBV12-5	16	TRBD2	CASGLDTSGMTYEQYF
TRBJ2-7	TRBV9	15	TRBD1	CASSASGTGDYEQYF
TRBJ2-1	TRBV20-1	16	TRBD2	CSASSLAGSSYNEQFF
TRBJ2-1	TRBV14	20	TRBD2	CASSQDALGSGGYWGNEQFF
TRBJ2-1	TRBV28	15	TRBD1	CASSDLGQGFHEQFF
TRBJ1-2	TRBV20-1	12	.	CSALQRAYGYTF
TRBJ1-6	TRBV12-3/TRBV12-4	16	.	CASSLGGTSVNSPLHF
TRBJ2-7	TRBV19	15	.	CASSMNHGGSYEQYF
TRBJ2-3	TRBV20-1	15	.	CSASRWGSVSDTQYF
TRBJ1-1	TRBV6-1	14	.	CASSGWGGNTEAFF
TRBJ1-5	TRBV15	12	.	CATSRGSQPQHF
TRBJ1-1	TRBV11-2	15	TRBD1	CASSREGALNTEAFF
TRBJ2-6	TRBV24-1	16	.	CATSDIDTSGANVLTF
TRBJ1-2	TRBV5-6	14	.	CASSFWGAQYGYTF
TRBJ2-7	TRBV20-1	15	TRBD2	CSARPAGIRQNEQYF
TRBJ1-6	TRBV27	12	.	CASSLGASPLHF
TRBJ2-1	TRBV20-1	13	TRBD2	CSARVREAGEQFF
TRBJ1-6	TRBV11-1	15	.	CASSLGTVGNSPLHF
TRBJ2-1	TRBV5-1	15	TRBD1	CASSSEQGAGNEQFF
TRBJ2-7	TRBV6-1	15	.	CASSPGDLAPYEQYF
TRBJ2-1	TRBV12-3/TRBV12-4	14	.	CASSFGVTFHEQFF
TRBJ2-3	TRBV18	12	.	CASSPNADTQYF
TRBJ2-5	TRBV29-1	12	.	CSVGGSLGTQYF
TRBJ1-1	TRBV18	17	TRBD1	CASSPPIGTGVNTEAFF
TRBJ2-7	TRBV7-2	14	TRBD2	CASSPGLAGYEQYF
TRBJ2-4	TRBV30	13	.	CASYTEAKNIQYF
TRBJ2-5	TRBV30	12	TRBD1	CALNRGRETQYF
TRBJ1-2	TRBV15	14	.	CATSSKVGSPGYTF
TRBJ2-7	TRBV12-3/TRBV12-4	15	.	CASSFLGVGTYEQYF
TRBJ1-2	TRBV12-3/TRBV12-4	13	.	CASSFLWDYGYTF